This entry lists 13 T cell receptor beta chains sequenced from one sample in a study of blood T cell repertoires in COVID-19. This table comes from immunoSEQ multiplex PCR, and its TCRdb copy is limited to in-frame clones, with some not included. The sample has around 200,000 clones; 85% are singletons. Sequencing was carried out using peripheral blood. The receptors shown here come from a woman of 80 years or more with acute or convalescent COVID-19.

The gene calls are TRBV9 and TRBJ1-5; TRBD1 is a possible D gene (5 bases). CDR3 length: 14 amino acids. The ends were cut back, 4 bases at V and 6 bases at J, with 14 bases in the middle. Germline V gene lookup returns CDR1 SGDLS and CDR2 YYNGEE. This chain's CDR3 is CASSQSGVAQPQHF. CDR3 coding DNA: TGTGCCAGCAGCCAGTCGGGGGTTGCTCAGCCCCAGCATTTT.

The chain joins TRBV5-1 to TRBJ1-2; 7 bases are a match to TRBD1. V dropped 4 bases and J dropped 3; count of bases not matched to a gene: 6. Germline V lookup: CDR1 SGHRS, CDR2 YFSETQ. CDR3 length: 14 amino acids. The CDR3 sequence is CASSDPGQYYGYTF. The CDR3 DNA is TGCGCCAGCAGCGATCCGGGACAGTACTATGGCTACACCTTC. The full variable domain, in which reference TRBV5-1 and TRBJ1-2 provide the parts outside the CDR3, is KAGVTQTPRYLIKTRGQQVTLSCSPISGHRSVSWYQQTPGQGLQFLFEYFSETQRNKGNFPGRFSGRQFSNSRSEMNVSTLELGDSALYLCASSDPGQYYGYTFGSGTRLTVV.

The J gene is TRBJ2-2, the V gene TRBV5-4; D perhaps matches TRBD2 (5 bases). From germline, CDR1 is SGHNT and CDR2 YYREEE (reference sequence). Trimming removed 4 bases at V and 1 base at J, with 11 bases between. The CDR3 is 15 residues long. The CDR3 protein is CASSQRKGNTGELFF. The CDR3 DNA follows: TGTGCCAGCAGCCAGCGGAAGGGGAACACCGGGGAGCTGTTTTTT. Full variable domain (outside the CDR3, taken from reference TRBV5-4 and TRBJ2-2): ETGVTQSPTHLIKTRGQQVTLRCSSQSGHNTVSWYQQALGQGPQFIFQYYREEENGRGNFPPRFSGLQFPNYSSELNVNALELDDSALYLCASSQRKGNTGELFFGEGSRLTVL.

The rearrangement uses TRBV18 and TRBJ2-3; TRBD1 agrees at 7 bases. The CDR3 totals 16 residues. The trim removed 2 bases at V and 5 bases at J, leaving 10 bases unmatched. Per germline, CDR1 KGHSH and CDR2 LQKENI. This CDR3 is CASSPSSWTGGDTQYF. CDR3 DNA: TGTGCCAGCTCACCATCTTCCTGGACAGGAGGAGATACGCAGTATTTT.

CDR3 nucleotide sequence: TGTGCCAGCAGCTCCGGACAGGGGAATGGAGGCACTGAAGCTTTCTTT. Translating gives CASSSGQGNGGTEAFF. The chain uses TRBV11-2 and TRBJ1-1, with 9 bases lining up with TRBD1. The germline gives CDR1 SGHAT, CDR2 FQNNGV. The CDR3 contains 16 residues. The V and J ends lost 4 bases and 4 bases, in that order; junction bases with no gene match: 10.

The chain carries TRBV7-2 and TRBJ2-2; D is possibly TRBD1 (5 bases). The V gene lost 3 bases and the J gene lost 4 bases, with 9 bases spanning the gap. Germline V CDR1 and CDR2: SGHTA, FQGNSA. The CDR3 runs to 14 residues. CDR3 amino acids: CASSFMQGTGELFF. The CDR3 bases are TGTGCCAGCAGCTTTATGCAGGGCACCGGGGAGCTGTTTTTT. Using reference TRBV7-2 and TRBJ2-2 for the parts outside the CDR3, the full variable domain is GAGVSQSPSNKVTEKGKDVELRCDPISGHTALYWYRQSLGQGLEFLIYFQGNSAPDKSGLPSDRFSAERTGGSVSTLTIQRTQQEDSAVYLCASSFMQGTGELFFGEGSRLTVL.

The chain is built from TRBV21-1 and TRBJ2-7; whether TRBD2, the table's D call, matches the DNA was not checked. TRBV21-1 is a pseudogene. The CDR3 is 18 amino acids. CDR3 in amino acids: CASSHDPVPGRGSYEQYF. CDR3 sequence (DNA): TGTGCCAGCAGCCACGACCCTGTACCGGGCCGGGGCTCCTACGAGCAGTACTTC.

The chain is built from TRBV5-1 and TRBJ1-3; 7 bases are a match to TRBD1. V lost 5 bases, J lost 0 bases, and 5 bases stayed unmatched. There are 15 residues in the CDR3. Germline V gives CDR1 SGHRS, CDR2 YFSETQ. The CDR3 spells CASSPTGYSGNTIYF. As DNA, the CDR3 is TGCGCCAGCAGTCCGACAGGGTACTCTGGAAACACCATATATTTT.

V is TRBV19 and J is TRBJ1-1; 9 positions agree with TRBD1. Losses at the gene ends were 10 bases for V and 0 bases for J; bases not matched to a gene: 15. Germline loops: CDR1 LNHDA, CDR2 SQIVND (reference sequence). The length of the CDR3 is 17 residues. In nucleotides, the CDR3 is TGTGCCACAAACACCATTTTCCGACAGGGGGTGAACACTGAAGCTTTCTTT. Amino acid sequence: CATNTIFRQGVNTEAFF.

The chain recombines TRBV18 with TRBJ2-5, with D perhaps TRBD1 (5 bases). The CDR3 runs to 12 residues. V was clipped by 3 bases and J by 5 bases, with 7 bases between them. Germline values: CDR1 KGHSH, CDR2 LQKENI. The CDR3 loop reads CASSPKGETQYF. In DNA form, the CDR3 reads TGTGCCAGCTCACCGAAGGGGGAGACCCAGTACTTC.

The rearrangement uses TRBV9 and TRBJ2-5; D is possibly TRBD1 (6 bases). Germline V gives CDR1 SGDLS, CDR2 YYNGEE. Trimming stripped 6 bases from V and 2 bases from J, with 14 bases between. The CDR3 consists of 14 residues. The CDR3 sequence is CASNRRDTQETQYF. In DNA, the CDR3 is TGTGCCAGCAACCGCCGGGACACACAAGAGACCCAGTACTTC.

This clone was detected once. The chain recombines TRBV18 with TRBJ2-1; maybe TRBD2 (6 bases). Trimming took 2 bases from V and 3 from J, leaving 14 bases between them. This CDR3 is 16 amino acids long. Germline lookup yields CDR1 KGHSH and CDR2 LQKENI. CDR3: CASSPFGGDRYNEQFF. The CDR3 coding sequence is TGTGCCAGCTCACCATTTGGAGGGGACCGCTACAATGAGCAGTTCTTC.

The genes are TRBV7-9 and TRBJ2-1; D remains unclear. Germline values: CDR1 SEHNR, CDR2 FQNEAQ (reference sequence). V was cut by 2 bases and J by 0 bases, with 17 bases left in between. The CDR3 has 18 amino acids. CDR3 sequence: CASSLTWIAADSYNEQFF. CDR3 DNA: TGTGCCAGCAGCTTAACTTGGATAGCAGCAGACTCCTACAATGAGCAGTTCTTC.